A single sample is the source of the 18 T cell receptor beta chains below, sequenced in a study of PD-1 blockade in classical Hodgkin lymphoma. Each of the patients experienced relapse following autologous stem cell transplantation, and their brentuximab vedotin exposure differed. TCRdb's table, derived via immunoSEQ multiplex PCR, lists solely in-frame clones and lacks some. The table shows approximately 15,000 clones, with about four fifths occurring only once. Here the sequenced sample was peripheral blood mononuclear cells (PBMCs), taken at baseline. These receptors all stem from a human donor with classical Hodgkin lymphoma.

This chain uses TRBV10-3 with TRBJ1-3; D ambiguous. This CDR3 region has 12 residues. Germline V gives CDR1 ENHRY, CDR2 SYGVKD. V was clipped by 2 bases and J by 8 bases, with 7 bases between them. CDR3 nucleotides: TGTGCCATCAGTGAGGACGCACACACCATATATTTT. Its translation is CAISEDAHTIYF.

This chain connects TRBV7-6 to TRBJ2-5; 10 nucleotides agree with TRBD2. Germline V gene sequence: CDR1 SGHVS, CDR2 FNYEAQ. This CDR3 is built from 16 residues. V lost 4 bases and J lost 1; bases outside the gene matches: 6. Here the CDR3 reads CASSSIAGGSQETQYF. DNA of the CDR3: TGTGCCAGCAGCTCAATAGCGGGGGGATCCCAAGAGACCCAGTACTTC.

V usage is TRBV29-1 and J usage is TRBJ2-3; a weak D match, TRBD2 (6 bases). The V gene's germline CDR1 is SQVTM and CDR2 ANQGSEA. V shed 3 bases and J shed 3 bases, with 22 bases lying between them. The CDR3 totals 17 residues. The DNA of the CDR3 is TGCAGCGTTGATTCTGCGGAGCGGGTGACGGTAACAGATACGCAGTATTTT. This codes for CSVDSAERVTVTDTQYF.

This clone was seen only a few times. This chain connects TRBV4-2 to TRBJ2-3, with D possibly matching TRBD1 (5 bases). This CDR3 spans 15 amino acids. Trimming left V 0 bases short and J 3 bases short, with 10 bases between. Germline V gives CDR1 LGHNA, CDR2 YNFKEQ. The CDR3 DNA reads as TGTGCCAGCAGCCAAGATCTTCGACAGACAGATACGCAGTATTTT. Amino acids: CASSQDLRQTDTQYF.

The chain joins TRBV28 to TRBJ2-1, with D possibly TRBD1 on 5 matching bases. V lost 8 bases, J lost 7 bases, and 21 bases lay in between. The CDR3 length is 15 residues. CDR1 and CDR2 (germline): MDHEN, SYDVKM. The CDR3 DNA sequence: TGTGCCAGCCTTCGGCCTTCCGCTCAGGGTAATGAGCAGTTCTTC. Translating it yields CASLRPSAQGNEQFF.

This chain joins TRBV30 and TRBJ2-7, with D unclear. The ends were cut back, 0 bases at V and 9 bases at J, with 18 bases in the middle. This CDR3 region has 14 residues. CDR1 and CDR2 from the germline V gene are GTSNPN and SVGIG (reference sequence). The CDR3 DNA reads as TGTGCCTGGAGTGTAGACCTCACATCTACTGGGCAGTACTTC. Its translation is CAWSVDLTSTGQYF.

The chain carries TRBV7-2 and TRBJ1-2; 10 positions match TRBD1. The CDR3 covers 15 residues. J lost 6 bases, V lost 0 bases, and 4 bases had no gene match. Germline CDR1 reads SGHTA; CDR2 reads FQGNSA. The CDR3 region is CASSLATDRGHGYTF. DNA for the CDR3: TGTGCCAGCAGCTTAGCTACAGACAGGGGGCATGGCTACACCTTC.

The chain is built from TRBV7-2 and TRBJ2-5; D possibly corresponds to TRBD1 (6 bases). This CDR3 is built from 13 residues. Germline CDR1 is SGHTA and CDR2 is FQGNSA. V was trimmed by 5 bases and J by 7 bases, leaving 14 bases between them. The CDR3 nucleotides are TGTGCCAGCAGCCTAGATAGAGGGGGGACCCAGTACTTC. Translating gives CASSLDRGGTQYF.

There are a few counts of this clone. V gene TRBV15 combines with J gene TRBJ2-5; D possibly corresponds to TRBD1 (5 bases). Germline V gives CDR1 LNHNV, CDR2 YYDKDF (reference sequence). CDR3 length equals 14 residues. V lost 4 bases and J 2 bases, leaving 11 bases between the germline ends. The CDR3 here is CATSKRQTQETQYF. The CDR3 bases are TGTGCCACCAGCAAAAGACAGACACAAGAGACCCAGTACTTC.

This chain joins TRBV15 and TRBJ1-6, with D hard to call. The CDR3 extends over 13 amino acids. Trimming took off 0 bases at V and 7 bases at J, with 4 bases between the two ends. CDR1 is LNHNV, CDR2 YYDKDF, per germline (reference sequence). CDR3 nucleotide sequence: TGTGCCACCAGCAGAGATCAGAATTCACCCCTCCACTTT. Translated, it gives CATSRDQNSPLHF.

The chain couples TRBV4-1 to TRBJ2-1; D ambiguous. The CDR3 contains 12 residues. Germline CDR1 reads MGHRA; CDR2 reads YSYEKL. The V end was cut by 5 bases, the J end by 7 bases, with 9 bases between. The CDR3 DNA reads TGCGCCAGCAGCGCTACAGATAATGAGCAGTTCTTC. Translation gives CASSATDNEQFF.

V and J are TRBV11-3 and TRBJ2-1; D gene uncertain. CDR3 length equals 11 residues. Trimming left V 2 bases short and J 8 bases short, with 4 bases between. Germline V CDR1 and CDR2: SGHNT, YENEEA. CDR3 in DNA: TGTGCCAGCAGCTTACGCTATGAGCAGTTCTTC. As protein: CASSLRYEQFF.

This clone was seen just once. The gene calls are TRBV19 and TRBJ2-3; D call uncertain. The CDR3 is made up of 12 amino acids. Trimming left V 6 bases short and J 5 bases short, with 9 bases between. Germline V lookup: CDR1 LNHDA, CDR2 SQIVND (reference sequence). CDR3 residues: CASRLSGDTQYF. As DNA, the CDR3 is TGTGCCAGTAGGTTGTCTGGAGATACGCAGTATTTT.

The rearrangement uses TRBV5-4 and TRBJ1-5; TRBD1 matches 8 bases. Germline loops: CDR1 SGHNT, CDR2 YYREEE (reference sequence). V dropped 4 bases and J dropped 6; count of bases not matched to a gene: 6. The CDR3 totals 14 residues. This chain's CDR3 is CASSLQGAGQPQHF. CDR3 bases: TGTGCCAGCAGCCTTCAGGGGGCAGGTCAGCCCCAGCATTTT.

The chain couples TRBV10-3 to TRBJ2-3; unclear D gene. CDR3 length equals 16 residues. The germline V gene encodes CDR1 ENHRY and CDR2 SYGVKD. The V end lost 1 base, the J end lost 1 base, and 12 bases lay between the germline ends. The CDR3, as DNA: TGTGCCATCAGTGAGTTCAGTAGGCTCGGCACAGATACGCAGTATTTT. This gives the protein CAISEFSRLGTDTQYF.

CDR3: CASSGGQFPNSPLHF. The CDR3 DNA reads as TGTGCCAGCAGTGGGGGACAGTTTCCTAATTCACCCCTCCACTTT. V usage is TRBV2 and J usage is TRBJ1-6; TRBD1 agrees at 7 bases. V lost 4 bases and J lost 6; bases outside the gene matches: 6. CDR1 SNHLY and CDR2 FYNNEI come from the germline V gene. The CDR3 has 15 residues.

The chain combines TRBV19 with TRBJ1-6, with a tentative D call TRBD1 (6 bases). Trimming took off 1 base at V and 15 bases at J, with 13 bases between the two ends. This CDR3 is 13 amino acids long. Germline V CDR1 and CDR2: LNHDA, SQIVND (reference sequence). The CDR3 loop reads CASSIVRDTGLHF. CDR3 bases: TGTGCCAGTAGTATAGTCCGGGACACCGGCCTCCACTTT.

The J gene is TRBJ2-7, the V gene TRBV11-3, with D perhaps TRBD1 (7 bases). The germline V and J ends were trimmed by 5 bases and 2 bases, with 19 bases remaining between them. CDR1 and CDR2 (germline): SGHNT, YENEEA. This CDR3 contains 16 residues. The CDR3 nucleotides read TGTGCCAGCAGCAAAGACCGCGGGACAGTGCCCTACGAGCAGTACTTC. Translated: CASSKDRGTVPYEQYF. The whole variable domain, remainder taken from reference TRBV11-3 and TRBJ2-7, is EAGVVQSPRYKIIEKKQPVAFWCNPISGHNTLYWYLQNLGQGPELLIRYENEEAVDDSQLPKDRFSAERLKGVDSTLKIQPAELGDSAVYLCASSKDRGTVPYEQYFGPGTRLTVT.